The 31 T cell receptor beta chains given below trace back to one sample, sequenced in a study of T cells in Graves' hyperthyroidism and ophthalmopathy. RNA transcripts gave rise to amplified TCR beta CDR3 regions. Initially, a first-round RT-PCR of the TCR CDR3 employed the HTBI primer set. TCRdb reanalysed the multiplex PCR reads using MiXCR and keeps one entry per CDR3 protein. This table holds 400,000 or so distinct CDR3 sequences, about 15% found once. Source material: blood. The receptors derive from a woman in her 30s with Graves' ophthalmopathy.

This clonotype was counted at least ten times. This rearrangement joins TRBV20-1 to TRBJ2-2; TRBD2 matches at 11 bases. CDR3 size: 16 residues. V dropped 2 bases and J dropped 6; count of bases not matched to a gene: 8. Germline CDR1 is DFQATT and CDR2 is SNEGSKA (reference sequence). CDR3 bases: TGCAGTGCTAGAAAAATAGCGGGGGGGCTGGCCGGGGAGCTGTTTTTT. This codes for CSARKIAGGLAGELFF.

This clonotype was recorded many times. The rearrangement uses TRBV20-1 and TRBJ1-5, with a tentative D call TRBD1 (5 bases). CDR1 and CDR2 from the germline V gene are DFQATT and SNEGSKA (reference sequence). The length of the CDR3 is 13 residues. Trimming left V 1 base short and J 4 bases short, with 8 bases between. For the CDR3, the DNA is TGCAGTGCTAGAGCAGGGCAAAATCAGCCCCAGCATTTT. This sequence encodes CSARAGQNQPQHF.

The J gene is TRBJ2-7, the V gene TRBV3-1; D possibly corresponds to TRBD2 (7 bases). V lost 4 bases to trimming and J lost 1 base, with 14 bases between them. CDR1 and CDR2 from the germline V gene are LGHDT and YNNKEL (reference sequence). The CDR3 has 15 amino acids. Written as DNA, the CDR3 is TGTGCCAGCAGCCTCCGGGGGGCTATATCCTACGAGCAGTACTTC. Its translation: CASSLRGAISYEQYF.

This clonotype occurred many times. This chain links TRBV20-1 with TRBJ1-1; D unclear. V lost 0 bases and J 2 bases, leaving 10 bases between the germline ends. CDR3 length equals 14 residues. Germline V gives CDR1 DFQATT, CDR2 SNEGSKA (reference sequence). The CDR3 nucleotides read TGCAGTGCTAGAGATTTTGCAGTTAACACTGAAGCTTTCTTT. Translating it yields CSARDFAVNTEAFF.

This clonotype has ten or more counts. This rearrangement joins TRBV20-1 to TRBJ2-3; D remains unclear. Germline V gives CDR1 DFQATT, CDR2 SNEGSKA (reference sequence). The V end was cut by 1 base, the J end by 2 bases, with 13 bases between. The length of the CDR3 is 15 residues. In nucleotides, the CDR3 is TGCAGTGCTAGAGCGGCGGACCAACACACAGATACGCAGTATTTT. As protein: CSARAADQHTDTQYF.

This clonotype was seen at least ten times. The chain uses TRBV14 and TRBJ1-2, with D perhaps TRBD1 (5 bases). Germline CDR1 is SGHDN and CDR2 is FVKESK. Trimming shortened V by 1 base and J by 5 bases, and 8 bases separated the two germline ends. The CDR3 runs to 13 residues. The CDR3 sequence is CASSQVGGYGYTF. The CDR3 nucleotides read TGTGCCAGCAGCCAAGTCGGGGGATATGGCTACACCTTC. Full variable domain (missing parts from reference TRBV14 and TRBJ1-2): EAGVTQFPSHSVIEKGQTVTLRCDPISGHDNLYWYRRVMGKEIKFLLHFVKESKQDESGMPNNRFLAERTGGTYSTLKVQPAELEDSGVYFCASSQVGGYGYTFGSGTRLTVV.

This clonotype was observed many times. The chain combines TRBV12-3 or TRBV12-4 with TRBJ1-1; D ambiguous. The CDR3 runs to 13 residues. V was cut by 3 bases and J by 4 bases, with 9 bases left in between. In DNA form, the CDR3 reads TGTGCCAGCAGTTTCGGGCCCCGCACTGAAGCTTTCTTT. Protein: CASSFGPRTEAFF.

The chain combines TRBV10-3 with TRBJ2-3; 11 nucleotides align to TRBD2. The CDR3 is 18 amino acids. Germline lookup yields CDR1 ENHRY and CDR2 SYGVKD. V shed 2 bases, J shed 0 bases, and the junction held 7 bases outside the gene matches. The CDR3 DNA is TGTGCCATCAGTGAGACTAGCGGGGGCCTCCTTAGCACAGATACGCAGTATTTT. Its protein product is CAISETSGGLLSTDTQYF.

The table lists this clonotype with many counts. This chain links TRBV27 with TRBJ2-7, with no clear D. V lost 2 bases, J lost 2 bases, and 13 bases lay in between. Per the germline V gene, CDR1 is MNHEY and CDR2 is SMNVEV (reference sequence). The CDR3 has 15 amino acids. DNA for the CDR3: TGTGCCAGCAGTTTAAATTGGGGTCCGGCCTACGAGCAGTACTTC. Residues: CASSLNWGPAYEQYF.

This clonotype was counted many times. The V and J genes are TRBV2 and TRBJ1-1; 8 bases map to TRBD1. The J segment lost 5 bases and the V segment lost 5 bases, leaving 16 bases of the junction unmatched. The CDR3 has 17 amino acids. Germline assignment: CDR1 SNHLY and CDR2 FYNNEI. The CDR3 sequence is CASSKLRTGRQGTEAFF. As DNA, the CDR3 is TGTGCCAGCAGTAAACTTCGGACAGGGCGTCAGGGGACTGAAGCTTTCTTT.

This clonotype has more than one count but fewer than ten. The chain couples TRBV28 to TRBJ1-4; 8 nucleotides match TRBD1. V dropped 6 bases and J dropped 7; count of bases not matched to a gene: 7. This CDR3 spans 14 amino acids. Germline CDR1 reads MDHEN; CDR2 reads SYDVKM. The CDR3 is CASSYGQGAEKLFF. The DNA of the CDR3 is TGTGCCAGCAGCTACGGACAGGGCGCTGAAAAACTGTTTTTT.

This clonotype was seen many times. The V call is TRBV11-2, the J call TRBJ1-1; 12 positions match TRBD1. This CDR3 region has 15 residues. V lost 5 bases and J lost 0; bases outside the gene matches: 1. Germline V gene lookup returns CDR1 SGHAT and CDR2 FQNNGV. Written as DNA, the CDR3 is TGTGCCAGCAGCGGGACAGGGGGCATGAACACTGAAGCTTTCTTT. It translates to CASSGTGGMNTEAFF.

V gene TRBV27 combines with J gene TRBJ2-1; D may be TRBD1 (7 bases). CDR1 is MNHEY, CDR2 SMNVEV, per germline (reference sequence). The CDR3 has 17 amino acids. Trimming shortened V by 3 bases and J by 0 bases, and 15 bases separated the two germline ends. CDR3 nucleotides: TGTGCCAGCAGTTTCAGGGGGGTTTTGGGCTCCTACAATGAGCAGTTCTTC. It specifies CASSFRGVLGSYNEQFF.

This clonotype was detected ten times or more. The chain recombines TRBV7-9 with TRBJ1-1; perhaps TRBD1 as D (5 bases). The V gene lost 2 bases and the J gene lost 0 bases, with 16 bases spanning the gap. The CDR3 is 17 amino acids. Germline V gives CDR1 SEHNR, CDR2 FQNEAQ (reference sequence). The DNA for the CDR3 is TGTGCCAGCAGCTTAAATCCGGGACCATTGATGAACACTGAAGCTTTCTTT. This gives the protein CASSLNPGPLMNTEAFF.

This clonotype was seen repeatedly, ten times or more. V is TRBV28 and J is TRBJ1-1; D gene uncertain. V shed 3 bases and J shed 4 bases, with 15 bases lying between them. The germline gives CDR1 MDHEN, CDR2 SYDVKM. The CDR3 extends over 15 amino acids. Here the CDR3 reads CASSFLTPPGTEAFF. CDR3 DNA: TGTGCCAGCAGTTTTCTGACACCTCCGGGCACTGAAGCTTTCTTT.

Details on this clonotype: A read error may be the cause here, since a much bigger clone is one base away. The rearrangement uses TRBV30 and TRBJ1-3; D is ambiguous. CDR3 length: 15 amino acids. Germline V CDR1 and CDR2: GTSNPN, SVGIG (reference sequence). CDR3 sequence (DNA): TGTGCCTGGAGTAATCCGGAGTTCTCTGGAAACAGCATATATTTT. It encodes CAWSNPEFSGNSIYF.

The chain carries TRBV7-3 and TRBJ2-3; TRBD2 aligns across 7 bases. J gave up 5 bases and V 5 bases, and 13 bases lay outside the gene matches. The CDR3 is made up of 16 amino acids. The germline V gene has CDR1 SGHTA and CDR2 FQGTGA. DNA of the CDR3: TGTGCCAGCAGCCAAGGGACTACCGGGGGAGGAGATACGCAGTATTTT. It codes for CASSQGTTGGGDTQYF.

This chain uses TRBV2 with TRBJ2-1, with 9 bases lining up with TRBD2. Germline V gives CDR1 SNHLY, CDR2 FYNNEI. V lost 6 bases to trimming and J lost 8 bases; unmatched junction nucleotides: 14. This CDR3 has 16 residues. The CDR3 loop reads CASSSARRGGFYEQFF. The CDR3 nucleotides are TGTGCCAGCAGCTCCGCGCGGCGGGGGGGCTTTTATGAGCAGTTCTTC.

This clonotype was seen a handful of times. The chain has TRBV6-2 or TRBV6-3 and TRBJ2-1; no clear D. The V end was cut by 0 bases, the J end by 6 bases, with 3 bases between. CDR1 and CDR2 from the germline V gene are MNHEY and SVGEGT. CDR3 length equals 12 residues. The CDR3 loop reads CASSYSLNEQFF. As DNA, the CDR3 is TGTGCCAGCAGTTACTCTCTCAATGAGCAGTTCTTC.

This clonotype was seen many times. The gene calls are TRBV6-1 and TRBJ2-7, with D possibly called TRBD1 or TRBD2 (6 bases each). In germline, CDR1 is MNHNS, CDR2 SASEGT. This CDR3 spans 15 amino acids. Trimming stripped 6 bases from V and 9 bases from J, with 24 bases between. The DNA of the CDR3 is TGTGCCAGCAGGAGGGGGGAGACAGGAAAAAGCCCGCAGTACTTC. Protein: CASRRGETGKSPQYF.

This clonotype was counted ten times or more. This chain links TRBV19 with TRBJ2-1; TRBD2 matches 12 bases. Trimming at V came to 5 bases and at J to 10 bases, leaving 9 bases not matched to a gene. This CDR3 is built from 15 residues. Germline-derived CDR1 and CDR2 are LNHDA and SQIVND (reference sequence). CDR3 DNA: TGTGCCAGTAGTGGGGCTAGCGGGGGGGCAGGGGAGCAGTTCTTC. This codes for CASSGASGGAGEQFF.

This clonotype was detected ten times or more. J is TRBJ1-2 and V is TRBV20-1, with a tentative D call TRBD1 (6 bases). Germline CDR1 reads DFQATT; CDR2 reads SNEGSKA (reference sequence). There are 15 residues in the CDR3. V was pared by 3 bases and J by 2 bases, with 16 bases between. The CDR3 reads CSARGFPQGNYGYTF. The CDR3 DNA is TGCAGTGCTAGGGGTTTCCCGCAGGGGAACTATGGCTACACCTTC.

This clonotype showed up many times. The rearrangement joins TRBV7-3 to TRBJ2-1, with 9 positions matching TRBD1. This CDR3 region has 15 residues. J lost 6 bases, V lost 6 bases, and 9 bases had no gene match. Germline loops: CDR1 SGHTA, CDR2 FQGTGA. CDR3 protein: CASRTQGAGFNEQFF. CDR3 DNA sequence: TGTGCCAGCAGGACACAGGGGGCCGGTTTCAATGAGCAGTTCTTC.

This clonotype was picked up many times. The chain employs TRBV29-1 and TRBJ2-1; possibly TRBD1 for D (6 bases). Germline V CDR1 and CDR2: SQVTM, ANQGSEA. With 4 bases removed from V and 8 bases from J, the gap between germline ends came to 15 bases. This CDR3 comprises 13 residues. The CDR3 DNA follows: TGCAGCGTTGTACGCCAGGGGTTGGATGAGCAGTTCTTC. Residues: CSVVRQGLDEQFF.

This clonotype was counted at least ten times. The chain is built from TRBV28 and TRBJ1-4; TRBD1 agrees at 7 bases. V shed 5 bases, J shed 3 bases, and the junction held 12 bases outside the gene matches. The length of the CDR3 is 17 residues. Germline CDR1 is MDHEN and CDR2 is SYDVKM. The CDR3 bases are TGTGCCAGCAGTCGAACACAAGCAGGGGGTCCTAATGAAAAACTGTTTTTT. It yields the protein CASSRTQAGGPNEKLFF. The whole variable domain, filled in from reference TRBV28 and TRBJ1-4, reads DVKVTQSSRYLVKRTGEKVFLECVQDMDHENMFWYRQDPGLGLRLIYFSYDVKMKEKGDIPEGYSVSREKKERFSLILESASTNQTSMYLCASSRTQAGGPNEKLFFGSGTQLSVL.

In the case of this clonotype: A much bigger clone sits one base away, suggesting this may be a read error. This chain joins TRBV11-2 and TRBJ1-6; no definite D call. Germline CDR1 is SGHAT and CDR2 is FQNNGV. This CDR3 region has 13 residues. The CDR3 loop reads CASSLDRGSSLHF. CDR3 bases: TGTGCCAGCAGCTTAGACCGAGGTTCATCCCTCCACTTT.

This clonotype was seen a handful of times. V is TRBV12-3 or TRBV12-4 and J is TRBJ1-5; D is unclear. The CDR3 runs to 15 residues. V dropped 3 bases and J dropped 0 bases, with 9 bases sitting between them. The CDR3 loop reads CASSFSGFSNQPQHF. CDR3 in DNA: TGTGCCAGCAGTTTTTCGGGGTTTAGCAATCAGCCCCAGCATTTT.

This clonotype was recorded at least ten times. The V and J genes are TRBV12-3 or TRBV12-4 and TRBJ1-5; 9 nucleotides agree with TRBD1. V lost 10 bases and J lost 1; bases outside the gene matches: 5. The CDR3 totals 14 residues. CDR3 sequence reads: CATSGTGSNQPQHF. Written as DNA, the CDR3 is TGTGCCACTTCCGGGACAGGGAGCAATCAGCCCCAGCATTTT.

There are many counts of this clonotype. This chain uses TRBV28 with TRBJ2-7; D unclear. CDR3 length: 13 residues. The V end lost 5 bases, the J end lost 0 bases, and 8 bases lay between the germline ends. CDR1 and CDR2 from the germline V gene are MDHEN and SYDVKM. CDR3 DNA sequence: TGTGCCAGCAGTGCACAGACCTCCTACGAGCAGTACTTC. This codes for CASSAQTSYEQYF.

This chain links TRBV7-9 with TRBJ1-3; TRBD1 matches at 9 bases. The CDR3 loop spans 16 amino acids. With V trimmed by 1 base and J by 4 bases, 5 bases remained unmatched. Per germline, CDR1 SEHNR and CDR2 FQNEAQ (reference sequence). The CDR3 protein is CASSLGDRVKGNTIYF. Written as DNA, the CDR3 is TGTGCCAGCAGCTTAGGGGACAGGGTTAAGGGAAACACCATATATTTT.

The chain carries TRBV5-1 and TRBJ1-1, with a weak D call TRBD1 (5 bases). Trimming shortened V by 5 bases and J by 5 bases, and 16 bases separated the two germline ends. This CDR3 comprises 14 residues. The germline CDR1 and CDR2 sequences are SGHRS and YFSETQ. CDR3 sequence: CASSRDWGGTEAFF. In DNA form, the CDR3 reads TGCGCCAGCAGTCGAGACTGGGGGGGGACTGAAGCTTTCTTT.